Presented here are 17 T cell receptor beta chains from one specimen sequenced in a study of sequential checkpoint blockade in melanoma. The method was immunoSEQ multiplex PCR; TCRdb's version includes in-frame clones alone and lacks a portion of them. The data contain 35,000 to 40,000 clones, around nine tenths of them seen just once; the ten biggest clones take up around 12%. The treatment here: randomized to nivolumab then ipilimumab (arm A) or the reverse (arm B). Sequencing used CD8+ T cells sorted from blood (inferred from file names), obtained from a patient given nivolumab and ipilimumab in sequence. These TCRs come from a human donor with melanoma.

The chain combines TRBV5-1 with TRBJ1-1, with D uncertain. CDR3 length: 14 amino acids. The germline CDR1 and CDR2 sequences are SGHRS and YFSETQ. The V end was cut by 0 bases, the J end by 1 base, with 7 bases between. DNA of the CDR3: TGCGCCAGCAGCTTGGCCCTAGGGAACACTGAAGCTTTCTTT. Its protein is CASSLALGNTEAFF.

CDR3 in DNA: TGTGCCAGCAGCCCCTTAGAGGGGGCGAACACTGAAGCTTTCTTT. Translating gives CASSPLEGANTEAFF. V is TRBV11-3 and J is TRBJ1-1; 7 bases match TRBD1. This CDR3 comprises 15 residues. The J segment lost 1 base and the V segment lost 5 bases, leaving 7 bases of the junction unmatched. The V gene's germline CDR1 is SGHNT and CDR2 YENEEA.

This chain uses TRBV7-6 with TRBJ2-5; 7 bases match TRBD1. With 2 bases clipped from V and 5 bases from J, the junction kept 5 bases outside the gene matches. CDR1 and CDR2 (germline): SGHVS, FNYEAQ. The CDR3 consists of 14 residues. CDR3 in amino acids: CASSLLTGDETQYF. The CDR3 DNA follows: TGTGCCAGCAGCTTACTTACAGGGGACGAGACCCAGTACTTC.

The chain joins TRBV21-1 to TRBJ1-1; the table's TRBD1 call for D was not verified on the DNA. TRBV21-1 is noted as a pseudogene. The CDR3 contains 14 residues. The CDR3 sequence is CASSKEGQGTGAFF. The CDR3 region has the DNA TGTGCCAGCAGCAAAGAGGGACAGGGCACTGGGGCTTTCTTT.

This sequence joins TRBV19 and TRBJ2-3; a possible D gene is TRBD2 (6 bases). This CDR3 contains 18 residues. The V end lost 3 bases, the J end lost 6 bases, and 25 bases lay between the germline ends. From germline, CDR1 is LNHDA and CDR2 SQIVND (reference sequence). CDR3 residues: CASSMGRGNGLSSDTQYF. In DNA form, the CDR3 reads TGTGCCAGTAGTATGGGGCGGGGAAACGGACTATCATCCGATACGCAGTATTTT.

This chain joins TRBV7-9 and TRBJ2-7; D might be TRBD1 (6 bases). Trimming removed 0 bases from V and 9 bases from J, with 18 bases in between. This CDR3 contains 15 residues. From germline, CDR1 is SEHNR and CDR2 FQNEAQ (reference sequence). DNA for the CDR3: TGTGCCAGCAGCTTAGCGCTCGAAGGGGGATCCTTGCAGTACTTC. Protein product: CASSLALEGGSLQYF.

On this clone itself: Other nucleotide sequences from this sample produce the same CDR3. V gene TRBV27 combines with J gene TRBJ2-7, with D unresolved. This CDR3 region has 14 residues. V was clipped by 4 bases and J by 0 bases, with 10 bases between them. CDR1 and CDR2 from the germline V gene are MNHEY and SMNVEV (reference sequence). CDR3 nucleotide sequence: TGTGCCAGCAGTTCAGGTCCCGGCTCCTACGAGCAGTACGTC. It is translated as CASSSGPGSYEQYV.

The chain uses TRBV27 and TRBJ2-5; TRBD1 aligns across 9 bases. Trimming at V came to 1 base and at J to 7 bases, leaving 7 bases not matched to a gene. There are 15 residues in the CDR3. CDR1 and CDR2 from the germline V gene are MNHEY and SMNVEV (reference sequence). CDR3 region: CASSLLWGQGGTQYF. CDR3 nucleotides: TGTGCCAGCAGTTTATTATGGGGACAGGGAGGGACCCAGTACTTC.

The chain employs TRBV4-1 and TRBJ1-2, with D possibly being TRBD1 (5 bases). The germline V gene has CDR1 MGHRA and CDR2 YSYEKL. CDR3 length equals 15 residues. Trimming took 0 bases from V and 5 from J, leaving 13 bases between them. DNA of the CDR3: TGCGCCAGCAGCCAAGATCCCTGGGGGAGGTATGGCTACACCTTC. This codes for CASSQDPWGRYGYTF.

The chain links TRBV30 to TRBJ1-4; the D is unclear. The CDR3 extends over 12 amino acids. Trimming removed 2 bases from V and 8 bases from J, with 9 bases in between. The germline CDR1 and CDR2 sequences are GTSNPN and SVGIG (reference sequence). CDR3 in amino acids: CAWSMEREKLFF. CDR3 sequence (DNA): TGTGCCTGGAGTATGGAGAGAGAAAAACTGTTTTTT.

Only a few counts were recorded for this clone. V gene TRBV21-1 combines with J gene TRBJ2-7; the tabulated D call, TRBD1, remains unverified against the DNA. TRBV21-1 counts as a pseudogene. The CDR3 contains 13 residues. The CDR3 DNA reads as TGTGCCAGCAGCAAGACAGGGGGGGACGAGCAGTACGTC. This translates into CASSKTGGDEQYV.

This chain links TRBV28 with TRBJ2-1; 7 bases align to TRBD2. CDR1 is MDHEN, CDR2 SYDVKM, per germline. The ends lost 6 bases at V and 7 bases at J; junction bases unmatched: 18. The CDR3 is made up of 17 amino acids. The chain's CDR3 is CASRGQSVREYTNEQFF. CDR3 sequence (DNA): TGTGCCAGCAGAGGCCAGAGTGTGCGGGAGTATACAAATGAGCAGTTCTTC.

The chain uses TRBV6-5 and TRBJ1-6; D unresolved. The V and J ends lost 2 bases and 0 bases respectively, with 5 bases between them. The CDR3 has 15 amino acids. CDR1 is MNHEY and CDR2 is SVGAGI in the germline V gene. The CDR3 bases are TGTGCCAGCAGTTACGAGAGCTCCTATAATTCACCCCTCCACTTT. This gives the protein CASSYESSYNSPLHF.

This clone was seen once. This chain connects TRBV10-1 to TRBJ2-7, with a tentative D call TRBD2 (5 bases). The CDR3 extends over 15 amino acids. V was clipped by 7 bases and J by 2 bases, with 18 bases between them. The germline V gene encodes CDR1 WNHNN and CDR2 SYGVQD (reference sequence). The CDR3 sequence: CASNEGGPQTYEQYV. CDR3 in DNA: TGCGCCAGCAACGAGGGTGGCCCACAGACCTACGAGCAGTACGTC.

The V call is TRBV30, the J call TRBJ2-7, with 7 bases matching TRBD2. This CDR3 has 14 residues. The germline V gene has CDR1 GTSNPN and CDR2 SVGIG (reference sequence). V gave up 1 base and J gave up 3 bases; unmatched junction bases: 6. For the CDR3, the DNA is TGTGCCTGGAGTGGGAGCGGGGCGTACTACGAGCAGTACTTC. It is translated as CAWSGSGAYYEQYF.

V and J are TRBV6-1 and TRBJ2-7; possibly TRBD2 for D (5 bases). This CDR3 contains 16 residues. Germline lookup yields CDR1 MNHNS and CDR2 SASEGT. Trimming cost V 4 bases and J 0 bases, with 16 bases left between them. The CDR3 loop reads CASSGEGLGFSYEQYF. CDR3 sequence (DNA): TGTGCCAGCAGTGGAGAAGGACTTGGGTTCTCCTACGAGCAGTACTTC.

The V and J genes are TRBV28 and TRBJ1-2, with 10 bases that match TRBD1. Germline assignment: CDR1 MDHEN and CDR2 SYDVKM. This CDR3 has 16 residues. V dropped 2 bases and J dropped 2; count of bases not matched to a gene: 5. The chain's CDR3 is CASSLRGTGANYGYTF. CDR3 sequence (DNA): TGTGCCAGCAGTTTACGAGGGACAGGGGCCAACTATGGCTACACCTTC.